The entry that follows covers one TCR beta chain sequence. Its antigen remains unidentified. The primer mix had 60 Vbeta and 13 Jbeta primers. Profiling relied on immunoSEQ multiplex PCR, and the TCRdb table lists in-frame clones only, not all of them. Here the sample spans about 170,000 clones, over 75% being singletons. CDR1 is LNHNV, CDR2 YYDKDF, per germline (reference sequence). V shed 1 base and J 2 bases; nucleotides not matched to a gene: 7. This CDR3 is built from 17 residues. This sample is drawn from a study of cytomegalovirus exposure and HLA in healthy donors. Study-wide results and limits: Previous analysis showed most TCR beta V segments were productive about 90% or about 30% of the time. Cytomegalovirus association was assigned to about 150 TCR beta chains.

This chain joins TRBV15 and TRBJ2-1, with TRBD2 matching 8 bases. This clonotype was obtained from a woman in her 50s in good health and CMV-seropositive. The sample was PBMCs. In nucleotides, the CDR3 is TGTGCCACCAGCAGAGTAAGATCTAGCGGGCCCTACAATGAGCAGTTCTTC. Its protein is CATSRVRSSGPYNEQFF.